This T cell receptor beta chain was identified in a study of cytomegalovirus exposure and HLA in healthy donors (TCRdb year 2017). The study in broad terms: According to a later analysis, the 120 or so validation repertoires were produced on the same platform as the 680 or so repertoires of the first cohort. The study aimed to test whether cataloging public T cell receptors could reveal signatures of past pathogen exposure. Along with the 666-subject first cohort, a separate validation cohort of more than 90 different subjects was used. To predict cytomegalovirus infection status, the study brought together high-throughput TCR immunosequencing, statistical association of individual TCRs with disease status, and machine learning. Overall study outcomes, separate from this receptor: Cytomegalovirus status was reported to be diagnosed by the classifier with high specificity and sensitivity in both the original and validation cohorts. A later analysis had no HLA typing for the validation cohort, so co-occurrence there was scored across all 120 or so repertoires. Most TCR sequences were observed very rarely across donors, whereas some public TCRs were present in many individuals. In vitro tests confirmed that three of the cytomegalovirus-associated TCR beta chains recognize cytomegalovirus antigens. In the study, approximately 160 TCR beta chains were listed as associated with cytomegalovirus. The authors suggested that the approach could potentially be generalized to other disease states and immunological phenotypes. In a later analysis, TCRs clustered in the first cohort were found to also tend to co-occur in the roughly 120 validation repertoires, with 90% to 95% of cluster scores above 0.

This clone was seen a few times. Its recognized antigen is unknown. No per-base quality is available; no much larger clone lies one base away. CDR1 and CDR2, per the germline V gene, are SNHLY and FYNNEI. V is cut by 6 bases and J by 0 bases, and the space between the germline ends is 21 bases. CDR3 length: 18 amino acids, cysteine to phenylalanine. The retained sequence is limited to the CDR3, 54 bases, with the frame set at the first base. Library generation was performed with the immunoSEQ multiplex PCR assay. On the authors' methods: A statistical classification framework was built to diagnose cytomegalovirus status from the catalog of TCR beta chain sequences. This is the immuneACCESS table as TCRdb keeps it, with only in-frame sequences that have V and J called. A part of the clones is gone; compared with another copy, unresolved V genes explain less than half, and the rest is unexplained. The D gene and trimming were derived from the DNA, and the V and J assignments and clone size from that table. Recorded for this sample are around 300,000 clones; 87% of them occurred a single time. The ten largest clones capture approximately 1.2% of the sample.

The donors were included in the validation cohort of around 120 subjects, a group kept apart from the roughly 690-subject first cohort. The sequence came from a woman aged 25 to 39 in good health and CMV-seropositive. Recombination joined TRBV2 with TRBJ1-5, with no confidently assigned D gene. The material sequenced was PBMCs. Here the CDR3 is given as CASSPGRAGSISNQPQHF. The nucleotides are TGTGCCAGCAGCCCGGGGAGGGCCGGCTCGATTAGCAATCAGCCCCAGCATTTT.